Below, 11 T cell receptor beta chains from the same sample are listed, as sequenced in a study of immune evolution from preneoplasia to lung adenocarcinoma. Method: immunoSEQ multiplex PCR; TCRdb's copy keeps in-frame clones and lacks some. Among roughly 28,000 clones listed, roughly 70% were seen once. Material: FFPE invasive lung adenocarcinoma tissue. Every receptor here comes from a person aged 55 to 75 with invasive lung adenocarcinoma. Some clones in this sample may be carry-over from other donors' samples.

V gene TRBV2 combines with J gene TRBJ2-7, with TRBD2 matching over 8 bases. CDR1 is SNHLY and CDR2 is FYNNEI in the germline V gene. The CDR3 is 16 amino acids. The J segment lost 3 bases and the V segment lost 5 bases, leaving 12 bases of the junction unmatched. The CDR3 sequence is CASSRGSSGTLYEQYF. Here the CDR3 DNA reads TGTGCCAGCAGTAGGGGGAGTAGCGGGACCCTCTACGAGCAGTACTTC.

J is TRBJ2-1 and V is TRBV5-8; 10 bases agree with TRBD1. Germline V gene lookup returns CDR1 SGHTS and CDR2 YDEGEE. The V segment lost 6 bases and the J segment 4 bases; nucleotides outside the gene matches: 7. This CDR3 contains 15 residues. This CDR3 reads CASTSGTGVYNEQFF. The CDR3, as DNA: TGTGCCAGCACCTCCGGGACAGGGGTATACAATGAGCAGTTCTTC. The whole variable domain, filled in from reference TRBV5-8 and TRBJ2-1, reads EAGVTQSPTHLIKTRGQQATLRCSPISGHTSVYWYQQALGLGLQFLLWYDEGEERNRGNFPPRFSGRQFPNYSSELNVNALELEDSALYLCASTSGTGVYNEQFFGPGTRLTVL.

The V call is TRBV5-1, the J call TRBJ2-5; 9 positions match TRBD1. CDR3 length equals 15 residues. The trim removed 4 bases at V and 5 bases at J, leaving 9 bases unmatched. CDR1 is SGHRS, CDR2 YFSETQ, per germline. CDR3 coding DNA: TGCGCCAGCAGCCCCCTGGGACAGGGATGGGAGACCCAGTACTTC. Translating it yields CASSPLGQGWETQYF. The full variable domain, rest sourced from reference TRBV5-1 and TRBJ2-5, is KAGVTQTPRYLIKTRGQQVTLSCSPISGHRSVSWYQQTPGQGLQFLFEYFSETQRNKGNFPGRFSGRQFSNSRSEMNVSTLELGDSALYLCASSPLGQGWETQYFGPGTRLLVL.

The table lists this clone with a count of one. V and J are TRBV11-2 and TRBJ2-1; D is uncertain. V was cut by 0 bases and J by 7 bases, with 10 bases left in between. The CDR3 runs 14 residues. Germline assignment: CDR1 SGHAT and CDR2 FQNNGV. The CDR3 nucleotides are TGTGCCAGCAGCTTAGACAGGTCCGGGAATGAGCAGTTCTTC. It is translated as CASSLDRSGNEQFF.

The CDR3 region is CASSPRVGRAVREQFF. DNA for the CDR3: TGTGCCAGCAGCCCCCGTGTCGGGAGGGCCGTCCGCGAGCAGTTCTTC. The chain couples TRBV4-2 to TRBJ2-1, with TRBD2 identical over 8 bases. Germline V CDR1 and CDR2: LGHNA, YNFKEQ. With V trimmed by 4 bases and J by 10 bases, 15 bases remained unmatched. The CDR3 is made up of 16 amino acids.

The J gene is TRBJ2-1, the V gene TRBV28, with 10 bases matching TRBD1. The germline V gene has CDR1 MDHEN and CDR2 SYDVKM. Trimming removed 6 bases from V and 4 bases from J; junction bases left unmatched: 18. The length of the CDR3 is 19 residues. The CDR3 here is CASSPYYGGQGRFYNEQFF. The CDR3 nucleotides are TGTGCCAGCAGCCCCTATTATGGGGGACAGGGGCGATTTTACAATGAGCAGTTCTTC.

This clone turned up a few times. This chain links TRBV10-1 with TRBJ1-1; the match to TRBD1 covers 8 bases. The CDR3 loop spans 17 amino acids. The J segment lost 1 base and the V segment lost 2 bases, leaving 9 bases of the junction unmatched. Per germline, CDR1 WNHNN and CDR2 SYGVQD (reference sequence). The CDR3 DNA sequence: TGCGCCAGCAGTGAGATAGACAGGGGTTATTGGAACACTGAAGCTTTCTTT. This sequence encodes CASSEIDRGYWNTEAFF.

The chain uses TRBV5-1 and TRBJ1-2; D possibly corresponds to TRBD1 (5 bases). The CDR3 runs 15 residues. Germline-derived CDR1 and CDR2 are SGHRS and YFSETQ. V was trimmed by 1 base and J by 7 bases, leaving 17 bases between them. The CDR3 coding sequence is TGCGCCAGCAGCTTGTCCGCTGGGACTCAAGTTGGCTACACCTTC. It yields the protein CASSLSAGTQVGYTF.

This chain links TRBV15 with TRBJ1-5, with TRBD1 as a possible D gene (5 bases). CDR1 and CDR2 from the germline V gene are LNHNV and YYDKDF (reference sequence). The CDR3 covers 15 residues. V was clipped by 0 bases and J by 8 bases, with 14 bases between them. The CDR3 DNA follows: TGTGCCACCAGCAGAGACGTGGGCGGGGGGGAGCCCCAGCATTTT. Amino acids: CATSRDVGGGEPQHF.

The chain joins TRBV30 to TRBJ2-7; D is possibly TRBD2 (6 bases). Trimming shortened V by 4 bases and J by 5 bases, and 24 bases separated the two germline ends. Germline values: CDR1 GTSNPN, CDR2 SVGIG (reference sequence). The CDR3 length is 16 residues. CDR3 nucleotides: TGTGCCTGGAATAAGGGGAATGCGGGAAGGATTGACGAGCAGTACTTC. Its translation is CAWNKGNAGRIDEQYF.

For this clone: This sample also contains other DNA sequences that code for the same CDR3. The V call is TRBV18, the J call TRBJ2-1; the D gene is possibly TRBD2 (5 bases). This CDR3 is built from 16 residues. Germline-derived CDR1 and CDR2 are KGHSH and LQKENI. V lost 2 bases to trimming and J lost 3 bases, with 14 bases between them. The CDR3 DNA follows: TGTGCCAGCTCACCATCTACGAGCGGACTCTACAATGAGCAGTTCTTC. This encodes CASSPSTSGLYNEQFF.